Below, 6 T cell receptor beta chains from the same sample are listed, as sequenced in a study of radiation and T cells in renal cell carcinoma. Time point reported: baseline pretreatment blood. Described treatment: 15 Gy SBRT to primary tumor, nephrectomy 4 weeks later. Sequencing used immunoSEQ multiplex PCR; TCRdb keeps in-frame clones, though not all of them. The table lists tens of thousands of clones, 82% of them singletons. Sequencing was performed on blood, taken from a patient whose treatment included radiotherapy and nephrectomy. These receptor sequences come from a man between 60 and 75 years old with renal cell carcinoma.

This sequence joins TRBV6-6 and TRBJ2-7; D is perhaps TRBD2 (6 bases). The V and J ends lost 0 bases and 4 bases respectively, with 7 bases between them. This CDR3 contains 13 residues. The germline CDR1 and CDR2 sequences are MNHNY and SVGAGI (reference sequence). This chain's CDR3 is CASSYSAGYEQYF. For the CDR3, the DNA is TGTGCCAGCAGTTACTCGGCGGGATACGAGCAGTACTTC.

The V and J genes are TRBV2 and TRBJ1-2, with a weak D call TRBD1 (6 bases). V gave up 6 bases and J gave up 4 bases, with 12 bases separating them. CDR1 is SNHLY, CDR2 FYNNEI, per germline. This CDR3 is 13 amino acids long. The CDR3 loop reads CASSEQGFYGYTF. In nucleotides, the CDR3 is TGTGCCAGCAGCGAACAGGGTTTCTATGGCTACACCTTC.

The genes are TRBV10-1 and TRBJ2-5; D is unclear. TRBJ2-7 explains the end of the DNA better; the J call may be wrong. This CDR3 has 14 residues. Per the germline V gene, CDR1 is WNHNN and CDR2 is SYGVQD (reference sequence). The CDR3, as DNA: TGCGCCAGCAGTGGGGCATTAAGCTCCTACGAGCAGTACTTC. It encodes CASSGALSSYEQYF.

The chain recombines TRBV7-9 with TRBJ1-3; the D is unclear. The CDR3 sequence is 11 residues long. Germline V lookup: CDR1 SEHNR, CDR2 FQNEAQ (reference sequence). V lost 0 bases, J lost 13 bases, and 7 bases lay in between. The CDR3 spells CASSLAGPIYF. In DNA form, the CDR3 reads TGTGCCAGCAGCTTAGCGGGCCCTATATATTTT. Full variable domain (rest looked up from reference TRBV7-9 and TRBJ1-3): DTGVSQNPRHKITKRGQNVTFRCDPISEHNRLYWYRQTLGQGPEFLTYFQNEAQLEKSRLLSDRFSAERPKGSFSTLEIQRTEQGDSAMYLCASSLAGPIYFGEGSWLTVV.

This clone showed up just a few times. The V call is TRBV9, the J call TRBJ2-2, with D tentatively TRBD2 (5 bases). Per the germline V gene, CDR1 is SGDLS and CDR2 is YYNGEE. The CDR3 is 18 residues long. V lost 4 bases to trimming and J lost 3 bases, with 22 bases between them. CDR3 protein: CASSPQMGLADHTGELFF. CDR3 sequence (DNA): TGTGCCAGCAGCCCACAAATGGGTCTAGCAGACCACACCGGGGAGCTGTTTTTT.

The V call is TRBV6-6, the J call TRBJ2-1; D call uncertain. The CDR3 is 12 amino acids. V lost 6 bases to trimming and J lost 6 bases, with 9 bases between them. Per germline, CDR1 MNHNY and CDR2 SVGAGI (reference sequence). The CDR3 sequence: CASRPFINEQFF. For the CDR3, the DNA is TGTGCCAGCAGGCCCTTTATCAATGAGCAGTTCTTC.